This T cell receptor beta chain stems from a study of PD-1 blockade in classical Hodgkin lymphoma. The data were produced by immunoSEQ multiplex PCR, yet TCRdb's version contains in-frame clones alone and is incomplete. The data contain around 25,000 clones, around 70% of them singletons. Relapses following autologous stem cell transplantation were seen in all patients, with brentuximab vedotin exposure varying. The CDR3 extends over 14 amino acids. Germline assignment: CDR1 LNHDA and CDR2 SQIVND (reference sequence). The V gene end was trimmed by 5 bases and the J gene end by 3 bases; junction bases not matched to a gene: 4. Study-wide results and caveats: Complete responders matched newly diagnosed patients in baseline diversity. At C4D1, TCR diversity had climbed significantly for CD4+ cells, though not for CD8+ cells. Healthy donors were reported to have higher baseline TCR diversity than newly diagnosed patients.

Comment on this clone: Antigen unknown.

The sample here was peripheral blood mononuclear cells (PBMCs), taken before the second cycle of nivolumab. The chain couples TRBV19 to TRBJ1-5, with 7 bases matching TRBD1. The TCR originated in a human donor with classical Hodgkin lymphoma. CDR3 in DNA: TGTGCCAGTAGTCCCGGGACAGACAATCAGCCCCAGCATTTT. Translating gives CASSPGTDNQPQHF.